The following is a T cell receptor beta chain sequence with its context. Its antigen remains unidentified. This sample is part of a study of cytomegalovirus exposure and HLA in healthy donors. General observations from the study: Reports indicated that the classifier achieved high specificity and sensitivity in diagnosing cytomegalovirus status.

The germline CDR1 and CDR2 sequences are MGHRA and YSYEKL. The CDR3 contains 14 residues. The V and J ends lost 4 bases and 8 bases, in that order; junction bases with no gene match: 8. PCR amplification relied on 60 Vbeta primers (plus 13 Jbeta primers). The assay was immunoSEQ multiplex PCR, and TCRdb's table has in-frame clones only and misses some. The sample includes more than 150,000 clones, 81% of them seen just once. The sequence derives from a man in his fifties in good health and CMV-seropositive. The J gene is TRBJ2-1, the V gene TRBV4-1; 7 bases map to TRBD2. Source material: PBMCs. The CDR3 DNA reads as TGCGCCAGCAGCCCTGGACTAGGGCGGGATGAGCAGTTCTTC. Its protein product is CASSPGLGRDEQFF.